Each of the 3 T cell receptor beta chains below was sequenced from the same sample in a study of beta chain features in type 1 diabetes. TCRB transcripts that were expressed got sequenced, as all of the isolated RNA had been reverse transcribed. Assay used: immunoSEQ multiplex PCR; TCRdb lists only in-frame clones, some missing. The sample carries 130,000 to 150,000 clones, about 9.2% recorded once. The sequenced sample consisted of central memory CD4+ T cells from blood. Receptor source: a man younger than 35 in good health.

This clone was recorded at least ten times. Within the sample, other DNA sequences also encode this same CDR3. The chain combines TRBV18 with TRBJ2-7, with a tentative D call TRBD2 (5 bases). V was trimmed by 0 bases and J by 5 bases, leaving 14 bases between them. CDR3 length equals 15 residues. Germline V gives CDR1 KGHSH, CDR2 LQKENI. The CDR3: CASSPPSGGRDEQYF. The CDR3 DNA follows: TGTGCCAGCTCACCACCGTCGGGCGGGCGGGACGAGCAGTACTTC.

The rearrangement links TRBV7-6 to TRBJ1-6; D gene uncertain. The CDR3 is 13 amino acids. The V gene's germline CDR1 is SGHVS and CDR2 FNYEAQ. V gave up 4 bases and J gave up 17 bases, with 18 bases separating them. CDR3: CASSSPGDTSIHF. CDR3 sequence (DNA): TGTGCCAGCAGCTCTCCCGGCGACACCAGTATCCACTTT.

The chain is built from TRBV7-8 and TRBJ2-1; perhaps TRBD2 as D (6 bases). Germline CDR1 and CDR2: SGHVS and FQNEAQ. The CDR3 totals 14 residues. Deletions cut 3 bases from V and 0 bases from J, with 6 bases between. The CDR3 is CASSFGGSYNEQFF. Written as DNA, the CDR3 is TGTGCCAGCAGCTTCGGGGGCTCCTACAATGAGCAGTTCTTC.